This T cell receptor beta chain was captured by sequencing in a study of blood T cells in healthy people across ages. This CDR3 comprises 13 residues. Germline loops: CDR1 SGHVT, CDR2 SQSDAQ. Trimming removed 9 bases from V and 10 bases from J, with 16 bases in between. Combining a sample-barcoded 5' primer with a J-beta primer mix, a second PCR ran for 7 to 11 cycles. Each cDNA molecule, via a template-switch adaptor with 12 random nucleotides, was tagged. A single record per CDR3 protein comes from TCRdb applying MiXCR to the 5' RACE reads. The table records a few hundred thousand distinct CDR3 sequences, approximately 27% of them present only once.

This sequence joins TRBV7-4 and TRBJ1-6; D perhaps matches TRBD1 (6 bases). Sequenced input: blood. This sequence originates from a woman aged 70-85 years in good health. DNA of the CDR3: TGTGCCAGGGGCTGGGCAGGGGTCTCACCCCTCCACTTT. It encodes CARGWAGVSPLHF. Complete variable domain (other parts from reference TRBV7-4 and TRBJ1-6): GAGVSQSPRYKVAKRGRDVALRCDSISGHVTLYWYRQTLGQGSEVLTYSQSDAQRDKSGRPSGRFSAERPERSVSTLKIQRTEQGDSAVYLCARGWAGVSPLHFGNGTRLTVT.